This T cell receptor beta chain was obtained from a study of T cell responses to AZD1222 COVID-19 vaccine. Study findings and constraints: CD4 TCRs linked to vaccination spanned spike, dominating at 160-218 and 743-854. Nearly half of spike-specific TCRs reportedly target variant regions that are unmutated in the B.1.351 and B.1.1.7 variants. Possibly, clonal diversity was underestimated; donors were largely white British and included more females. Seropositive AZD1222 recipients at baseline numbered only 5 to 7.

Note on this clone: Its antigen is as yet unknown.

Repertoires were generated with immunoSEQ multiplex PCR, while TCRdb's copy carries only in-frame clones and drops some. This table holds some 170,000 clones, around 93% found once. The sequencing used peripheral blood, collected 28 days after the second dose of the MenACWY control vaccine. This TCR came from an adult who received the MenACWY meningococcal vaccine as a control.

The CDR3 here is CASSLGTGVVNSPLHF. In DNA, the CDR3 is TGTGCCAGCAGCTTAGGGACAGGGGTGGTGAATTCACCCCTCCACTTT. The rearrangement links TRBV7-8 to TRBJ1-6; TRBD1 matches 9 bases. Losses at the gene ends were 1 base for V and 7 bases for J; bases not matched to a gene: 5. CDR3 length equals 16 residues. In germline, CDR1 is SGHVS, CDR2 FQNEAQ.